This TCR beta chain stems from a study of radiotherapy plus CTLA-4 blockade in lung cancer. General observations from the study: In blood, TCR clones derived from the tumor expanded after radiotherapy plus ipilimumab.

In the case of this clone: The antigen is undetermined.

Using immunoSEQ multiplex PCR, the repertoire was profiled, and TCRdb retains in-frame clones only, with some absent. The sample records over 50,000 clones, roughly 80% being singletons. Per germline, CDR1 GTSNPN and CDR2 SVGIG (reference sequence). The CDR3 consists of 16 residues. V was trimmed by 0 bases and J by 3 bases, leaving 17 bases between them. The specimen was peripheral blood, collected from a patient treated with radiotherapy plus ipilimumab. The clonotype was recovered from a human donor with non-small cell lung cancer who had a partial response to radiotherapy plus ipilimumab. V usage is TRBV30 and J usage is TRBJ1-2; D gene unclear. In nucleotides, the CDR3 is TGTGCCTGGAGTGTTTTTGGCAGACTTAACTACTATGGCTACACCTTC. Protein sequence: CAWSVFGRLNYYGYTF.